This TCR beta chain was identified during a study of T cells after yellow fever vaccination. The overall study: Libraries from low-cell-number fractions were prepared with the SMART-Seq v4 Ultra Low Input RNA kit.

Overall study findings and caveats: Highly abundant clonotypes carried over from the bulk population could end up in FACS-sorted repertoires as contaminants.

A universal primer site and UMIs were added as TCR cDNA was made by 5'RACE template switching. Using its own MiXCR run on the 5' RACE reads, TCRdb lists one record per CDR3 protein. The sample holds just over 250,000 distinct CDR3 sequences, around 4.9% seen once. Trimming pared 5 bases from V and 1 base from J, leaving 14 bases between. CDR3 length: 15 amino acids. In germline, CDR1 is SGHTA, CDR2 FQGTGA. A few counts support this clonotype. Its target is not known. The TCR sequence derives from a man between 18 and 29 years old who received the YFV17D yellow fever vaccine. The chain employs TRBV7-3 and TRBJ1-1; D possibly corresponds to TRBD1 (6 bases). The material sequenced was CD4+ T cells sorted from PBMCs, taken on the day of the yellow fever booster vaccination. In DNA, the CDR3 is TGTGCCAGCAGCCCCGGTGGGGGGCAGAACACTGAAGCTTTCTTT. Translated: CASSPGGGQNTEAFF.